The 28 T cell receptor beta chains presented below share a single source sample, sequenced in a study of shared clonotypes between healthy human individuals. TCRdb keeps only in-frame clones here, not all; method: immunoSEQ multiplex PCR. This sample has about 660,000 clones; around 67% occur once, and the top ten carry around 1.6%. Sequenced input: memory CD4+ T cells sorted from blood. Subset given: CD45RA-negative fraction. The receptors were sampled from a woman aged 25 to 45 in good health.

J is TRBJ2-5 and V is TRBV29-1; 7 nucleotides align to TRBD2. From germline, CDR1 is SQVTM and CDR2 ANQGSEA. The CDR3 has 14 residues. Germline trimming cut 5 bases from V and 3 bases from J; bases unmatched to any gene: 9. The CDR3: CSVRFRAGEETQYF. CDR3 bases: TGCAGCGTTCGGTTCAGGGCGGGAGAAGAGACCCAGTACTTC.

The V call is TRBV7-8, the J call TRBJ2-5; 9 nucleotides agree with TRBD1. Looked up from germline, CDR1 is SGHVS and CDR2 is FQNEAQ. V lost 7 bases, J lost 2 bases, and 8 bases stayed unmatched. The CDR3 has 15 amino acids. The CDR3 region has the DNA TGTGCCAGCACCCTGGGACAGGGAACTCAAGAGACCCAGTACTTC. This encodes CASTLGQGTQETQYF.

This clone has more than one count but fewer than ten. The CDR3 sequence: CASSKGGTNTEAFF. The CDR3 DNA follows: TGTGCCAGCAGCAAGGGAGGGACGAACACTGAAGCTTTCTTT. The genes are TRBV27 and TRBJ1-1; D is possibly TRBD1 (5 bases). Germline V gene sequence: CDR1 MNHEY, CDR2 SMNVEV (reference sequence). This CDR3 comprises 14 residues. Trimming took 6 bases from V and 1 from J, leaving 12 bases between them.

The V gene is TRBV4-1, the J gene TRBJ2-5; D ambiguous. The V end lost 3 bases, the J end lost 2 bases, and 7 bases lay between the germline ends. The CDR3 has 13 residues. Germline CDR1 MGHRA, CDR2 YSYEKL. The CDR3, as DNA: TGCGCCAGCAGCCACCAGGCACAAGAGACCCAGTACTTC. Translating it yields CASSHQAQETQYF.

The genes are TRBV5-8 and TRBJ2-7, with D perhaps matching TRBD1 (6 bases). The ends were cut back, 0 bases at V and 6 bases at J, with 19 bases in the middle. The CDR3 loop spans 16 amino acids. Germline lookup yields CDR1 SGHTS and CDR2 YDEGEE. The CDR3 DNA reads TGTGCCAGCAGCTTGGGAAGTAAGGGGGAAGGAGGCGAGCAGTACTTC. This gives the protein CASSLGSKGEGGEQYF. The full variable domain, in which reference TRBV5-8 and TRBJ2-7 provide the parts outside the CDR3, is EAGVTQSPTHLIKTRGQQATLRCSPISGHTSVYWYQQALGLGLQFLLWYDEGEERNRGNFPPRFSGRQFPNYSSELNVNALELEDSALYLCASSLGSKGEGGEQYFGPGTRLTVT.

J is TRBJ2-1 and V is TRBV11-2; a weak D match, TRBD1 (6 bases). V was trimmed by 1 base and J by 9 bases, leaving 7 bases between them. Looked up from germline, CDR1 is SGHAT and CDR2 is FQNNGV. The CDR3 consists of 12 residues. The CDR3 spells CASSLGRGEQFF. In DNA form, the CDR3 reads TGTGCCAGCAGCTTAGGCAGGGGTGAGCAGTTCTTC.

This clone appeared a single time. Distinct nucleotide sequences in the sample also encode this CDR3. The chain is built from TRBV5-1 and TRBJ2-3; possibly TRBD1 for D (6 bases). Germline V CDR1 and CDR2: SGHRS, YFSETQ. The CDR3 spans 16 residues. With 0 bases removed from V and 0 bases from J, the gap between germline ends came to 11 bases. The CDR3: CASSLAQGPSTDTQYF. The CDR3 nucleotides are TGCGCCAGCAGCTTGGCCCAGGGGCCCAGCACAGATACGCAGTATTTT.

The chain employs TRBV28 and TRBJ2-1; 12 bases line up with TRBD2. This CDR3 region has 18 residues. Germline lookup yields CDR1 MDHEN and CDR2 SYDVKM. V shed 3 bases and J 6 bases; nucleotides not matched to a gene: 12. Here the CDR3 reads CASSLGLAGLGVGNEQFF. CDR3 nucleotide sequence: TGTGCCAGCAGTTTGGGACTAGCGGGTCTCGGGGTTGGCAATGAGCAGTTCTTC. Combining the CDR3 with reference TRBV28 and TRBJ2-1 gives the whole variable domain DVKVTQSSRYLVKRTGEKVFLECVQDMDHENMFWYRQDPGLGLRLIYFSYDVKMKEKGDIPEGYSVSREKKERFSLILESASTNQTSMYLCASSLGLAGLGVGNEQFFGPGTRLTVL.

V usage is TRBV7-2 and J usage is TRBJ1-4; 9 bases agree with TRBD1. Germline V gene sequence: CDR1 SGHTA, CDR2 FQGNSA. The V segment lost 6 bases and the J segment 8 bases; nucleotides outside the gene matches: 7. The CDR3 totals 14 residues. The CDR3 sequence: CASRLGTGWEKLFF. For the CDR3, the DNA is TGTGCCAGCAGACTTGGGACAGGGTGGGAAAAACTGTTTTTT.

This clone was detected only once. The chain recombines TRBV7-2 with TRBJ2-1; 7 bases are a match to TRBD1. Per germline, CDR1 SGHTA and CDR2 FQGNSA. The CDR3 covers 15 residues. J was trimmed by 0 bases and V by 5 bases; bases with no gene match: 4. CDR3 nucleotide sequence: TGTGCCAGCAGCCTCGACAGGGTCTCCTACAATGAGCAGTTCTTC. Translating it yields CASSLDRVSYNEQFF.

This clone showed up just a few times. This chain connects TRBV10-1 to TRBJ2-2; 7 positions match TRBD2. Trimming took 2 bases from V and 6 from J; bases not matched to a gene: 3. CDR1 and CDR2 from the germline V gene are WNHNN and SYGVQD (reference sequence). This CDR3 is built from 14 residues. The CDR3 loop reads CASSENLAAGELFF. CDR3 in DNA: TGCGCCAGCAGTGAGAACCTAGCGGCCGGGGAGCTGTTTTTT.

V is TRBV18 and J is TRBJ1-2; perhaps TRBD1 as D (6 bases). Germline CDR1 reads KGHSH; CDR2 reads LQKENI. This CDR3 is 15 amino acids long. V was trimmed by 1 base and J by 3 bases, leaving 12 bases between them. The CDR3 nucleotides are TGTGCCAGCTCACCACGCAGGGGTTCGGACTATGGCTACACCTTC. It is translated as CASSPRRGSDYGYTF.

This sequence joins TRBV7-6 and TRBJ2-7, with 9 bases fitting TRBD2. V dropped 2 bases and J dropped 11; count of bases not matched to a gene: 19. Germline-derived CDR1 and CDR2 are SGHVS and FNYEAQ. This CDR3 is 17 amino acids long. CDR3 nucleotide sequence: TGTGCCAGCAGCTTATGGACACCAGGGACTAGCAATCATCGTGAGTACTTC. Translated: CASSLWTPGTSNHREYF.

The chain carries TRBV10-3 and TRBJ2-7; TRBD2 matches 9 bases. The V segment lost 1 base and the J segment 1 base; nucleotides outside the gene matches: 11. The CDR3 has 18 residues. Germline CDR1 ENHRY, CDR2 SYGVKD. Here the CDR3 DNA reads TGTGCCATCAGTGAGTTAGGACTAGCGAATATAAATTCCTACGAGCAGTACTTC. Translated: CAISELGLANINSYEQYF.

For this clone: Other DNA sequences in this sample translate to the same CDR3. The chain has TRBV9 and TRBJ2-1, with 9 bases aligning to TRBD2. Germline CDR1 reads SGDLS; CDR2 reads YYNGEE. The ends lost 2 bases at V and 4 bases at J; junction bases unmatched: 1. This CDR3 spans 14 amino acids. DNA for the CDR3: TGTGCCAGCAGCGTGACTAGCGGTTACAATGAGCAGTTCTTC. Protein product: CASSVTSGYNEQFF.

This clone came up a few times. The genes are TRBV2 and TRBJ1-5; 7 positions agree with TRBD1. Losses at the gene ends were 5 bases for V and 4 bases for J; bases not matched to a gene: 8. Germline V gene data show CDR1 as SNHLY and CDR2 as FYNNEI. This CDR3 is built from 15 residues. The CDR3 region is CASSPNQGVNQPQHF. Here the CDR3 DNA reads TGTGCCAGCAGTCCAAACCAGGGGGTAAATCAGCCCCAGCATTTT.

The table lists this clone with a few counts. The J gene is TRBJ2-3, the V gene TRBV25-1, with 8 bases lining up with TRBD2. V dropped 1 base and J dropped 2; count of bases not matched to a gene: 5. The germline gives CDR1 MGHDK, CDR2 SYGVNS. The CDR3 is 16 amino acids. In DNA, the CDR3 is TGTGCCAGCAGTGAATCAGAGCGGGGGACCACAGATACGCAGTATTTT. Its protein is CASSESERGTTDTQYF.

This chain uses TRBV28 with TRBJ2-3, with unresolved D. The CDR3 has 13 amino acids. Trimming pared 3 bases from V and 5 bases from J, leaving 9 bases between. The V gene's germline CDR1 is MDHEN and CDR2 SYDVKM. For the CDR3, the DNA is TGTGCCAGCAGTTTGTCCAGAAAAGATACGCAGTATTTT. Its protein is CASSLSRKDTQYF.

As for this clone: This specimen includes other DNA sequences encoding the same CDR3. V and J are TRBV7-9 and TRBJ2-2, with 8 bases identical to TRBD1. V was pared by 4 bases and J by 6 bases, with 1 base of the junction left unmatched. Germline lookup yields CDR1 SEHNR and CDR2 FQNEAQ (reference sequence). This CDR3 comprises 13 residues. Written as DNA, the CDR3 is TGTGCCAGCAGCTCACAGGGGGCCGGGGAGCTGTTTTTT. Translating it yields CASSSQGAGELFF.

The genes are TRBV20-1 and TRBJ2-7; D may be TRBD1 or TRBD2 (5 bases each). V dropped 4 bases and J dropped 6 bases, with 10 bases sitting between them. CDR1 and CDR2 from the germline V gene are DFQATT and SNEGSKA (reference sequence). The CDR3 is 11 amino acids. The DNA of the CDR3 is TGCAGTGCTAACCAGAGGGGCGAGCAGTACTTC. It encodes CSANQRGEQYF.

This clone was recorded only once. This chain joins TRBV18 and TRBJ2-7; D may be TRBD1 or TRBD2 (5 bases each). This CDR3 has 15 residues. The V gene's germline CDR1 is KGHSH and CDR2 LQKENI. Trimming left V 5 bases short and J 2 bases short, with 16 bases between. CDR3 nucleotide sequence: TGTGCCAGCTCATCGGGGCTAACTAGGACCTACGAGCAGTACTTC. Amino acid sequence: CASSSGLTRTYEQYF.

V is TRBV10-3 and J is TRBJ2-2; D unresolved. Germline lookup yields CDR1 ENHRY and CDR2 SYGVKD. Trimming pared 3 bases from V and 3 bases from J, leaving 11 bases between. The CDR3 consists of 15 residues. The CDR3 sequence: CAISDEFRDTGELFF. In DNA, the CDR3 is TGTGCCATCAGTGATGAATTTCGGGACACCGGGGAGCTGTTTTTT.

This clone was observed a handful of times. This chain connects TRBV9 to TRBJ2-7, with D perhaps given as TRBD1 or TRBD2 (6 bases each). The germline gives CDR1 SGDLS, CDR2 YYNGEE. The CDR3 contains 16 residues. V was trimmed by 3 bases and J by 3 bases, leaving 19 bases between them. The CDR3, as DNA: TGTGCCAGCAGCGGCGCCCGGTCGGGGGCGTACTACGAGCAGTACTTC. Protein sequence: CASSGARSGAYYEQYF.

The chain is built from TRBV10-2 and TRBJ1-1, with 7 bases lining up with TRBD1. Looked up from germline, CDR1 is WSHSY and CDR2 is SAAADI. CDR3 size: 17 residues. The V gene end was trimmed by 3 bases and the J gene end by 4 bases; junction bases not matched to a gene: 14. The CDR3 sequence is CASSDAGQIARGTEAFF. In DNA form, the CDR3 reads TGCGCCAGCAGTGACGCGGGACAGATTGCCAGGGGCACTGAAGCTTTCTTT.

The gene calls are TRBV29-1 and TRBJ2-3; 9 bases fit TRBD2. This CDR3 has 15 residues. Trimming took 4 bases from V and 5 from J; bases not matched to a gene: 10. Germline V gene lookup returns CDR1 SQVTM and CDR2 ANQGSEA. Here the CDR3 DNA reads TGCAGCGTTGGGGGCCTAGCGGGATGGGAAGATACGCAGTATTTT. Its translation: CSVGGLAGWEDTQYF.

This clone occurred once. The chain carries TRBV7-9 and TRBJ1-2; tentatively, D is TRBD1 (5 bases). There are 14 residues in the CDR3. Germline loops: CDR1 SEHNR, CDR2 FQNEAQ (reference sequence). Between the trimmed V and J ends, which lost 2 bases and 5 bases, there was a span of 12 bases. The CDR3 sequence is CASSLPAPGYGYTF. The CDR3 DNA follows: TGTGCCAGCAGCTTACCAGCCCCAGGGTATGGCTACACCTTC.

This clone was counted a single time. The rearrangement uses TRBV28 and TRBJ1-3; D unclear. The V end lost 7 bases, the J end lost 2 bases, and 6 bases lay between the germline ends. Germline lookup yields CDR1 MDHEN and CDR2 SYDVKM. The CDR3 spans 12 residues. CDR3 region: CASTLTGNTIYF. CDR3 nucleotide sequence: TGTGCCAGCACCCTTACTGGAAACACCATATATTTT. Looking up the rest from reference TRBV28 and TRBJ1-3 gives the full variable domain: DVKVTQSSRYLVKRTGEKVFLECVQDMDHENMFWYRQDPGLGLRLIYFSYDVKMKEKGDIPEGYSVSREKKERFSLILESASTNQTSMYLCASTLTGNTIYFGEGSWLTVV.

The V gene is TRBV18, the J gene TRBJ2-7; tentative D call: TRBD1 (6 bases). CDR3 length: 13 residues. The germline V and J ends were trimmed by 5 bases and 4 bases, with 12 bases remaining between them. Germline CDR1 is KGHSH and CDR2 is LQKENI. Written as DNA, the CDR3 is TGTGCCAGCTCAGTCACAGGGTTATACGAGCAGTACTTC. It codes for CASSVTGLYEQYF.